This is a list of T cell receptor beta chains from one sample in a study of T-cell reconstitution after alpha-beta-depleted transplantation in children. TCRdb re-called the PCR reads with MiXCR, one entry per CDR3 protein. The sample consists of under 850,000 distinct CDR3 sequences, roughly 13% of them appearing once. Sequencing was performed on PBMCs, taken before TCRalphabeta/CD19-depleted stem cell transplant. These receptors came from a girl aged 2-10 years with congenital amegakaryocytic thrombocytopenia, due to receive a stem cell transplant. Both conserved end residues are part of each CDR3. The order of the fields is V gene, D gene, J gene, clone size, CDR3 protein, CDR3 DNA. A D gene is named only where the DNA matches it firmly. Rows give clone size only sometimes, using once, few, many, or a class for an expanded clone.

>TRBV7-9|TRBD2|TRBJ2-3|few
CASSRILAGVTDTQYF
TGTGCCAGCAGCCGTATCCTAGCGGGAGTCACAGATACGCAGTATTTT
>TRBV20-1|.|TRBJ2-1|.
CSASRDGGPPNEQFF
TGCAGTGCTTCCCGGGATGGCGGCCCTCCCAATGAGCAGTTCTTC
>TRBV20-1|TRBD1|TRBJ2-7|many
CSARPHLTGPTYEQYF
TGCAGTGCTAGACCTCATCTGACAGGGCCCACCTACGAGCAGTACTTC
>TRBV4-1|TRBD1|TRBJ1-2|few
CASSQDRGSVYGYTF
TGCGCCAGCAGCCAGGACAGGGGGAGCGTCTATGGCTACACCTTC
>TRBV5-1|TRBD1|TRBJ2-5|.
CASSVLGTGTVETQHF
TGCGCCAGCAGCGTCTTAGGGACAGGAACCGTAGAGACCCAGCACTTC
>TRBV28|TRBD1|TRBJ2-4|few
CASSLYAPLTGAKNIQYF
TGTGCCAGCAGTTTATATGCCCCCCTGACAGGGGCCAAAAACATTCAGTACTTC
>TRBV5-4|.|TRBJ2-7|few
CASSSAGHPYEQYF
TGTGCCAGCAGCTCTGCCGGACACCCCTACGAGCAGTACTTC
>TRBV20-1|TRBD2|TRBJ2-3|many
CSAGGLGPTDTQYF
TGCAGTGCTGGTGGACTAGGGCCCACAGATACGCAGTATTTT
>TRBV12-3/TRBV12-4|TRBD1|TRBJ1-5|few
CASSLEGTGDQPQHF
TGTGCCAGCAGTTTAGAAGGGACAGGGGATCAGCCCCAGCATTTT
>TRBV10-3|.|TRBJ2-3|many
CAISVVGTDTQYF
TGTGCCATCAGTGTAGTGGGCACAGATACGCAGTATTTT
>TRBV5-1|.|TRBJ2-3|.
CASSRDKATTSADTQYF
TGCGCCAGCAGCCGAGATAAGGCTACGACGAGCGCAGATACGCAGTATTTT
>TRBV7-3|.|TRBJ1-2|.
CASSLRAGDGYTF
TGTGCCAGCAGCTTAAGGGCGGGAGATGGCTACACCTTC
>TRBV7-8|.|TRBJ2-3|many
CASRTGITDTQYF
TGTGCCAGCAGGACAGGAATCACAGATACGCAGTATTTT
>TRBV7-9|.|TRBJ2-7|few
CASSSYLASSLTYEQYF
TGTGCCAGCAGCTCCTATCTTGCTTCTTCTTTAACCTACGAGCAGTACTTC
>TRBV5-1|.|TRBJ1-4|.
CASSLSRGGEKLFF
TGCGCCAGCAGCTTAAGCAGGGGTGGCGAAAAACTGTTTTTT
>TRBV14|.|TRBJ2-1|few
CASSQGEVGSYNEQFF
TGTGCCAGCAGCCAAGGAGAGGTTGGCTCCTACAATGAGCAGTTCTTC
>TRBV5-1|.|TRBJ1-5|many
CASSLEVGRPPQHF
TGCGCCAGCAGCTTGGAGGTGGGGCGTCCGCCCCAGCATTTT
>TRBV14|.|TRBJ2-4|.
CASSQDPPGSKRDIQYF
TGTGCCAGCAGCCAAGATCCCCCGGGATCCAAAAGGGACATTCAGTACTTC
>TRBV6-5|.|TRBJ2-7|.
CASSYSASPYEQYF
TGTGCCAGCAGTTACTCGGCGTCCCCCTACGAGCAGTACTTC
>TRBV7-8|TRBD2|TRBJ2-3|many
CASSFGEGPDTQYF
TGTGCCAGCAGCTTTGGGGAGGGGCCAGATACGCAGTATTTT
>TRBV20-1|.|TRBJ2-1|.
CSARHIGGMGYNEQFF
TGCAGTGCTAGGCACATCGGCGGGATGGGGTACAATGAGCAGTTCTTC
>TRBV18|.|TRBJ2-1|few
CASSPAGPGSSSYNEQFF
TGTGCCAGCTCACCAGCCGGACCCGGGTCGAGCTCCTACAATGAGCAGTTCTTC
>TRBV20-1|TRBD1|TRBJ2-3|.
CSAVTGAGTDTQYF
TGCAGTGCTGTGACAGGGGCCGGCACAGATACGCAGTATTTT
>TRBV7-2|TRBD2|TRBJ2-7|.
CASSLLLAGVEQYF
TGTGCCAGCAGCTTACTCTTAGCGGGAGTGGAGCAGTACTTC
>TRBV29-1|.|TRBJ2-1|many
CSVAGLFYNEQFF
TGCAGCGTTGCCGGACTGTTCTACAATGAGCAGTTCTTC
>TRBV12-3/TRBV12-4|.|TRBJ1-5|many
CASSFRVNLYSNQPQHF
TGTGCCAGCAGTTTCAGGGTAAACCTATATAGCAATCAGCCCCAGCATTTT
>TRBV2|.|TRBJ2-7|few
CASSLDSRKYF
TGTGCCAGCAGCCTGGACTCCCGAAAGTACTTC
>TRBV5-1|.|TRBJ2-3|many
CASSFGPADYYTDTQYF
TGCGCCAGCAGCTTCGGTCCCGCGGATTACTACACAGATACGCAGTATTTT
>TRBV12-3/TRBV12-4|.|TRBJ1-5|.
CASSIQISNQPQHF
TGTGCCAGCAGCATACAGATTAGCAATCAGCCCCAGCATTTT
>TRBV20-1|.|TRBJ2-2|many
CSATGRLRELFF
TGCAGTGCTACCGGTCGTCTCAGGGAGCTGTTTTTT
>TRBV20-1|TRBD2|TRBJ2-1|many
CSAGKVLAVNNEQFF
TGCAGTGCTGGAAAGGTCCTAGCGGTAAACAATGAGCAGTTCTTC
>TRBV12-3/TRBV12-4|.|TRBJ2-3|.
CASQDSGSTDTQYF
TGTGCCAGCCAGGACTCCGGGAGCACAGATACGCAGTATTTT
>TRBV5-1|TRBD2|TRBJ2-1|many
CASSLAGVGFYSYNEQFF
TGCGCCAGCAGCCTAGCGGGAGTGGGCTTTTACTCCTACAATGAGCAGTTCTTC